This T cell receptor beta chain was sequenced during a study of T cells expressing NK-cell markers (dated by TCRdb to the early 2020s). At the level of the whole study: In sorted CD3+CD56+NKG2C+, CD3+CD56+NKG2C- and CD3+CD56-NKG2C+ T-cell subsets from several donors, TCR beta-chain repertoires were profiled. Randomly selected healthy volunteers, three men and five women, were used as the eight sequenced donors. Sequencing of the libraries produced 2 x 150 bp reads on Illumina HiSeq 2000/2500, MiSeq or NextSeq. Among the eight sequenced donors, seven were HCMV-seropositive and one was HCMV-seronegative. General conclusions and limits of the study: It remained unclear whether the expanded NKG2C-expressing T cell clones were specific for HCMV antigens. Those dominant clonotypes were again the most abundant among CD3+CD56-NKG2C+ cells in four donors, at about 25-60.1%. In roughly 6 donors, the dominant CD3+CD56+NKG2C+ clonotypes were found to rank among the top 10 CD8+ clonotypes and to make up about 1.0-8% of CD8+ T cells.

Sequences SGDLS (CDR1) and YYNGEE (CDR2) are obtained from the germline V gene. The CDR3 sequence holds 18 residues, the cysteine and phenylalanine included. No DNA appears here. The data were produced on an Illumina HiSeq 2000. TCR beta cDNA libraries were made by 5'RACE template switching that added a universal primer site and unique molecular identifiers. Synthesis of cDNA was primed from the TCR beta constant segment and was followed by two consecutive PCR amplification steps. Processing in the source paper ran as follows. MIGEC was used to demultiplex reads and group reads by UMI, and MiTCR was used to assemble and quantify clonotypes. Only TCR cDNA sequences supported by at least two reads were kept to exclude erroneous sequences. The tcR package was used for downstream repertoire analysis, and clonotypes were matched across fractions by CDR3 nucleotide sequence plus V segment. VDJmatch was used to annotate antigen specificity against VDJdb, with one amino acid substitution allowed in CDR3. After the reads were reprocessed by TCRdb, one entry was made per CDR3 protein sequence, with no DNA. These V and J calls rely on TCRdb rather than the paper's analysis. The table for this sample records some 390,000 distinct CDR3 sequences. Around 10% of the sample is held by the ten biggest clonotypes.

A commercial ELISA kit detecting HCMV-specific IgG in serum was used to determine HCMV serostatus. Ficoll density gradient centrifugation was used to isolate peripheral blood mononuclear cells from blood. As regards this clonotype: The antigen this receptor binds is unknown.

The chain is encoded by TRBV9 joined to TRBJ2-5. Material for sequencing was blood T cells: a sorted CD56 or NKG2C T cell subset, CD4+ or CD8+ T cells, or bulk PBMC T cells (not recorded which). This clonotype was sampled from a woman aged 45-59 years in good health. Donor details come from another sample of the same person, matched by shared clones. The CDR3 region has the sequence CASSVAMGVLGDQETQYF.